This TCR beta chain was documented in a study of healthy donors' naive CD4 and CD8 T cells. Across the study: A new alpha primer set targeted every functional IMGT alpha variant.

Concerning this clonotype: Its specificity is not known. Its ends do not fully match the called genes, so a read error is possible.

Starting from about 0.45 ug of total RNA, TCR libraries were made with linear amplification. TCRdb reprocessed the reads via MiXCR and lists one record per CDR3 protein. The sample has roughly 200,000 distinct CDR3 sequences, around 80% seen once. This CDR3 is 10 amino acids long. Germline CDR1 and CDR2: SQVTM and ANQGSEA. Study findings and constraints: Most V and J genes were reportedly biased between naive CD4+ and CD8+ cells.

This clonotype was obtained from a pool of human donors in good health; the sample pools cells from several healthy donors. The genes are TRBV29-1 and TRBJ1-5; the D gene is possibly TRBD1 (5 bases). Sequenced: naive CD4+ and CD8+ T cells sorted from blood, pooled from several donors. The CDR3 region is CRVTGTGGAF. Written as DNA, the CDR3 is TGCAGAGTAACAGGCACGGGAGGGGCATTT.